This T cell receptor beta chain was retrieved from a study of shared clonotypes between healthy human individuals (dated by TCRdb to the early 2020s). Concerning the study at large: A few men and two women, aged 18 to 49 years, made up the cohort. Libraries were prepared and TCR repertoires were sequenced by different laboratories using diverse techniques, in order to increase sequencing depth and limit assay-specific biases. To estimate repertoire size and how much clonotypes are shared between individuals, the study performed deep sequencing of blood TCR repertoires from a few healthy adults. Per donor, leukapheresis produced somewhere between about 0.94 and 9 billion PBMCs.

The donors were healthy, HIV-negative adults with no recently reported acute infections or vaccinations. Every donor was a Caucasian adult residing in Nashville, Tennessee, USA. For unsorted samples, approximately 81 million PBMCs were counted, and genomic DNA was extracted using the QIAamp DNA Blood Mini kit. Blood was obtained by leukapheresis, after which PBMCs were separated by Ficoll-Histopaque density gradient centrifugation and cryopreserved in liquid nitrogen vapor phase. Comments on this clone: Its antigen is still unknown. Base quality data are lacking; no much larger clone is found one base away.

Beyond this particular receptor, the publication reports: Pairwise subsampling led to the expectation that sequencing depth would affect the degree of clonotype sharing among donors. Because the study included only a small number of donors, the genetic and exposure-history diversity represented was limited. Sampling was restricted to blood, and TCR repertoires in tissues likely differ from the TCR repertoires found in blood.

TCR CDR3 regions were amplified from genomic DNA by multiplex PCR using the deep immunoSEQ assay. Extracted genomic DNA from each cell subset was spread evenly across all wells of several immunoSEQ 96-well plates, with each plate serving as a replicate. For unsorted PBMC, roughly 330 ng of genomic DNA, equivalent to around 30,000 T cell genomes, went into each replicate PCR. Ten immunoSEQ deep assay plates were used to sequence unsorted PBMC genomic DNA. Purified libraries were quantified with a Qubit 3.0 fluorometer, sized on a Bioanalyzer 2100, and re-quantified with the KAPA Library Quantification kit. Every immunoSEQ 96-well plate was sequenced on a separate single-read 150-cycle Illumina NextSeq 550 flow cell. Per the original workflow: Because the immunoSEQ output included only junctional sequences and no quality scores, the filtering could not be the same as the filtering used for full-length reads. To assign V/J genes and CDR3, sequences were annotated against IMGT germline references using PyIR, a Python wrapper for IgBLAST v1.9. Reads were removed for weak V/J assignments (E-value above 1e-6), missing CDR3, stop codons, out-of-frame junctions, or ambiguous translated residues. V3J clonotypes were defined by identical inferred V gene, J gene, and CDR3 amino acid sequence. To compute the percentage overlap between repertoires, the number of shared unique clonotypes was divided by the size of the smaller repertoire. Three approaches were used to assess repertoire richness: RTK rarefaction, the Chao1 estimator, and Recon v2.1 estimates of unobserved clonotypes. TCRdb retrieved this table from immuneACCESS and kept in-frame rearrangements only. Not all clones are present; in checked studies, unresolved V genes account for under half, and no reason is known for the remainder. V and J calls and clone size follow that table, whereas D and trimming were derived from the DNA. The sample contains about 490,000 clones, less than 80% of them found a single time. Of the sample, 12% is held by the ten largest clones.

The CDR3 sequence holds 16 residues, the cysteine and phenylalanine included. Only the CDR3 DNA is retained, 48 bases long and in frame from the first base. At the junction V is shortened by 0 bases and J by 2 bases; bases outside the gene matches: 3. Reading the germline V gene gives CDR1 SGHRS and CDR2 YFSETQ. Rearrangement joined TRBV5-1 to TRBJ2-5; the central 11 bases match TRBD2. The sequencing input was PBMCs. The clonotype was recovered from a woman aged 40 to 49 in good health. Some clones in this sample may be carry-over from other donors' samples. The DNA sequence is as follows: TGCGCCAGCAGCTTGGGGCTAGCGGGAGGTCAAGAGACCCAGTACTTC. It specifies CASSLGLAGGQETQYF. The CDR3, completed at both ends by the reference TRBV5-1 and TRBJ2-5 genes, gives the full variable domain KAGVTQTPRYLIKTRGQQVTLSCSPISGHRSVSWYQQTPGQGLQFLFEYFSETQRNKGNFPGRFSGRQFSNSRSEMNVSTLELGDSALYLCASSLGLAGGQETQYFGPGTRLLVL.